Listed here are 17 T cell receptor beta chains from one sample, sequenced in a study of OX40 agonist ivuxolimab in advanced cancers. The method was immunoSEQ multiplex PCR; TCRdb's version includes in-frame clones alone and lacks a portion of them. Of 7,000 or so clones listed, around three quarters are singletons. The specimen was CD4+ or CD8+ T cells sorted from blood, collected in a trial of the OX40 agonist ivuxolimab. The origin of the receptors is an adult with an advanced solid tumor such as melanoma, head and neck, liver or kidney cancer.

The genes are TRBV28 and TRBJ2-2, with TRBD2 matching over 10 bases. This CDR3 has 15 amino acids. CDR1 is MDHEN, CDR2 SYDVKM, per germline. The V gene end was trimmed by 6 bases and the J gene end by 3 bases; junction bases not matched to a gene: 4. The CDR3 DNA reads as TGTGCCAGCAGGACCGGACTAGCGGACACCGGGGAGCTGTTTTTT. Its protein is CASRTGLADTGELFF.

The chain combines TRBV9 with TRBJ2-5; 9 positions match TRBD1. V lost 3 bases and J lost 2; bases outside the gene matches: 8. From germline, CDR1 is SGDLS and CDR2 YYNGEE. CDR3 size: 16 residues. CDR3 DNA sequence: TGTGCCAGCAGCGGGGGCGGACAGGGGATGCAAGAGACCCAGTACTTC. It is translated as CASSGGGQGMQETQYF. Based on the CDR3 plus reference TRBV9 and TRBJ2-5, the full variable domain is DSGVTQTPKHLITATGQRVTLRCSPRSGDLSVYWYQQSLDQGLQFLIQYYNGEERAKGNILERFSAQQFPDLHSELNLSSLELGDSALYFCASSGGGQGMQETQYFGPGTRLLVL.

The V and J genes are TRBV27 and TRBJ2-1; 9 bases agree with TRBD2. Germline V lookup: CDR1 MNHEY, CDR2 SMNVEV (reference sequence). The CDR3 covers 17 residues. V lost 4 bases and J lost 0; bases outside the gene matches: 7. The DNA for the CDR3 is TGTGCCAGCAGTTCTCGGACTAGCGACTACTCCTACAATGAGCAGTTCTTC. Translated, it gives CASSSRTSDYSYNEQFF.

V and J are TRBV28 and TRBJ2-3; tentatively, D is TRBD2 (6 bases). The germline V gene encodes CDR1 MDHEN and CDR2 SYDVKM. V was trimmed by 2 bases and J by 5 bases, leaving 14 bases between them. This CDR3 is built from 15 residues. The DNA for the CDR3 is TGTGCCAGCAGTTTAACGGGAGTACTGGGAGATACGCAGTATTTT. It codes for CASSLTGVLGDTQYF.

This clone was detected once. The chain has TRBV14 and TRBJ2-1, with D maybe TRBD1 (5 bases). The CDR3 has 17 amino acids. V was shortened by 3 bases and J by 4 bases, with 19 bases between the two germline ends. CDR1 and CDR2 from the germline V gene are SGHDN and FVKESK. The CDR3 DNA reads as TGTGCCAGCAGCCAGGAAGCAGGGAATTTTAGATACAATGAGCAGTTCTTC. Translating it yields CASSQEAGNFRYNEQFF. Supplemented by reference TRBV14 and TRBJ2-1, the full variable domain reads EAGVTQFPSHSVIEKGQTVTLRCDPISGHDNLYWYRRVMGKEIKFLLHFVKESKQDESGMPNNRFLAERTGGTYSTLKVQPAELEDSGVYFCASSQEAGNFRYNEQFFGPGTRLTVL.

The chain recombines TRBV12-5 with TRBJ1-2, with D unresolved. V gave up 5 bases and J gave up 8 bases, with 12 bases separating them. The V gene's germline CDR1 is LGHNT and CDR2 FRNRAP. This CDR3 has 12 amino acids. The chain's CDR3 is CASGTGPLGYTF. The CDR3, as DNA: TGTGCTAGTGGTACGGGCCCTCTGGGCTACACCTTC.

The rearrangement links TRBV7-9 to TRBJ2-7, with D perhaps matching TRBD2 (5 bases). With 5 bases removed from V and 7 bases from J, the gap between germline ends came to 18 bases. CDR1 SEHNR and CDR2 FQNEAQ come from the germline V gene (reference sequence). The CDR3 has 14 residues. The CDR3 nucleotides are TGTGCCAGCAGCCCCGGGGTAGCCCTATGGGAGCAGTACTTC. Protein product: CASSPGVALWEQYF.

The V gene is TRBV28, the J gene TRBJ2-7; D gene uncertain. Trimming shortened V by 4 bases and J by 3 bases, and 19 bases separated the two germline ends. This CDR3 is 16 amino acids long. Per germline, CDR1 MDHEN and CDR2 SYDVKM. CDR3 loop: CASSYRLGIEDYEQYF. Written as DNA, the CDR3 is TGTGCCAGCAGTTACCGTCTAGGGATCGAGGACTACGAGCAGTACTTC.

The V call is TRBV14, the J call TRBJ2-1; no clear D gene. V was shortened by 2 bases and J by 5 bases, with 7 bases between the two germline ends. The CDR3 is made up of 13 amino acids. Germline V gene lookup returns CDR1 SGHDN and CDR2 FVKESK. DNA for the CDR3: TGTGCCAGCAGCCAATACTTGGACAATGAGCAGTTCTTC. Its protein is CASSQYLDNEQFF. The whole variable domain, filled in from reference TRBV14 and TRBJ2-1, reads EAGVTQFPSHSVIEKGQTVTLRCDPISGHDNLYWYRRVMGKEIKFLLHFVKESKQDESGMPNNRFLAERTGGTYSTLKVQPAELEDSGVYFCASSQYLDNEQFFGPGTRLTVL.

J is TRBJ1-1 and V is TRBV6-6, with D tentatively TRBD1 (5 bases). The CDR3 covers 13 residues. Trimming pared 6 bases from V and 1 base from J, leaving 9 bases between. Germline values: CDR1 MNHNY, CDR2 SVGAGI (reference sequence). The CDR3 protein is CASSDGQNTEAFF. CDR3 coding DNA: TGTGCCAGCAGCGACGGACAGAACACTGAAGCTTTCTTT.

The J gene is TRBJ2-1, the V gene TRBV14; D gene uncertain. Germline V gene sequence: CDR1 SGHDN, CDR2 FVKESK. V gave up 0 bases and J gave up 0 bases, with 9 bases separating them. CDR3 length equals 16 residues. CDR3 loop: CASSQEAGPSYNEQFF. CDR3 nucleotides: TGTGCCAGCAGCCAAGAGGCAGGACCCTCCTACAATGAGCAGTTCTTC. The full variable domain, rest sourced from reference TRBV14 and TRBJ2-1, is EAGVTQFPSHSVIEKGQTVTLRCDPISGHDNLYWYRRVMGKEIKFLLHFVKESKQDESGMPNNRFLAERTGGTYSTLKVQPAELEDSGVYFCASSQEAGPSYNEQFFGPGTRLTVL.

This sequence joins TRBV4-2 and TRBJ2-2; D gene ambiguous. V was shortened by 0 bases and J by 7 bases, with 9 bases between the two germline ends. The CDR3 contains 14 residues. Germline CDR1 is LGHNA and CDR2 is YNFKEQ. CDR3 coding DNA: TGTGCCAGCAGCCAAGATTACGGCGGCGGGGAGCTGTTTTTT. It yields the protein CASSQDYGGGELFF.

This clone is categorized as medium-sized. DNA of the CDR3: TGTGCCAGCAGTGAGGAGCGGGAGGGCCCGACCGGGGAGCTGTTTTTT. This encodes CASSEEREGPTGELFF. V and J are TRBV6-1 and TRBJ2-2, with TRBD2 identical over 10 bases. There are 16 residues in the CDR3. Per the germline V gene, CDR1 is MNHNS and CDR2 is SASEGT. After removal of 3 bases from V and 5 bases from J, the junction contained 6 bases not matched to a gene.

CDR3 loop: CASSERPGERSAWTDTQYF. The DNA for the CDR3 is TGCGCCAGCAGTGAGCGTCCGGGGGAGAGGTCCGCGTGGACAGATACGCAGTATTTT. The rearrangement uses TRBV10-1 and TRBJ2-3; possible D gene TRBD2, 6 bases. Trimming cost V 2 bases and J 3 bases, with 24 bases left between them. This CDR3 is built from 19 residues. CDR1 is WNHNN and CDR2 is SYGVQD in the germline V gene (reference sequence).

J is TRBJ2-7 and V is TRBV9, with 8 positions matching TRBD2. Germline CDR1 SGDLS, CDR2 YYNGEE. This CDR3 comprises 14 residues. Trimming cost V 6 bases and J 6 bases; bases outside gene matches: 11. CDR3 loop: CASTPGGEDPEQYF. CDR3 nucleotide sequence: TGTGCCAGCACCCCGGGGGGGGAGGATCCCGAGCAGTACTTC.

CDR3 region: CASAGPQETQYF. CDR3 DNA: TGTGCCAGCGCCGGGCCCCAAGAGACCCAGTACTTC. This chain connects TRBV5-4 to TRBJ2-5; D ambiguous. The CDR3 totals 12 residues. The germline gives CDR1 SGHNT, CDR2 YYREEE (reference sequence). V was shortened by 7 bases and J by 1 base, with 8 bases between the two germline ends.

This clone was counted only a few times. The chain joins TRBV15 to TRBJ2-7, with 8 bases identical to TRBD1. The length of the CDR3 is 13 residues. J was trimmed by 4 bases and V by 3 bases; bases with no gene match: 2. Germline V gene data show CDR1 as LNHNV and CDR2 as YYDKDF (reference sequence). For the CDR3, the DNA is TGTGCCACCAGCAGTGGACAGGGTTACGAGCAGTACTTC. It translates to CATSSGQGYEQYF. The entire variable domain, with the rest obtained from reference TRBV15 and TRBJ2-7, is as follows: DAMVIQNPRYQVTQFGKPVTLSCSQTLNHNVMYWYQQKSSQAPKLLFHYYDKDFNNEADTPDNFQSRRPNTSFCFLDIRSPGLGDTAMYLCATSSGQGYEQYFGPGTRLTVT.